Following are 11 T cell receptor beta chains from one sample sequenced in a study of blood T cell repertoires in COVID-19. The assay was immunoSEQ multiplex PCR, and TCRdb's table has in-frame clones only and misses some. Of hundreds of thousands of clones in the sample, approximately 87% are singletons; the top ten hold approximately 2.6%. The sequencing input was peripheral blood. The receptors originated from a woman in her 70s with active or convalescent COVID-19.

Turning to this clone: This specimen includes other DNA sequences encoding the same CDR3. The gene calls are TRBV6-2 or TRBV6-3 and TRBJ2-7, with D possibly being TRBD1 (6 bases). CDR1 MNHEY and CDR2 SVGEGT come from the germline V gene. CDR3 size: 14 residues. Trimming shortened V by 2 bases and J by 1 base, and 9 bases separated the two germline ends. The CDR3 nucleotides are TGTGCCAGCAGTTACGGGGGCGCGTCCTACGAGCAGTACTTC. Its protein product is CASSYGGASYEQYF.

The chain carries TRBV30 and TRBJ2-7; 10 bases align to TRBD2. The CDR3 loop spans 14 amino acids. Germline V lookup: CDR1 GTSNPN, CDR2 SVGIG (reference sequence). The ends lost 4 bases at V and 7 bases at J; junction bases unmatched: 10. The CDR3 nucleotides read TGTGCCTGGACCCGGCAGCTAGCGGGAGATGAGCAGTACTTC. Translated, it gives CAWTRQLAGDEQYF. The variable domain in full, with the rest retrieved from reference TRBV30 and TRBJ2-7, is SQTIHQWPATLVQPVGSPLSLECTVEGTSNPNLYWYRQAAGRGLQLLFYSVGIGQISSEVPQNLSASRPQDRQFILSSKKLLLSDSGFYLCAWTRQLAGDEQYFGPGTRLTVT.

This chain joins TRBV5-1 and TRBJ2-2; 7 bases map to TRBD1. V shed 4 bases, J shed 0 bases, and the junction held 3 bases outside the gene matches. Per the germline V gene, CDR1 is SGHRS and CDR2 is YFSETQ. This CDR3 has 15 amino acids. CDR3 bases: TGCGCCAGCAGCCCGGGACAGTCGAACACCGGGGAGCTGTTTTTT. This translates into CASSPGQSNTGELFF.

This chain connects TRBV6-6 to TRBJ2-1; TRBD1 matches 7 bases. Trimming cost V 0 bases and J 12 bases; bases outside gene matches: 11. The CDR3 length is 15 residues. Germline assignment: CDR1 MNHNY and CDR2 SVGAGI (reference sequence). The CDR3 coding sequence is TGTGCCAGCAGTTACTCGGGACAGCTTACAATGAGGCAGTTCTTC. This gives the protein CASSYSGQLTMRQFF.

On this clone itself: Other DNA sequences from this sample encode an identical CDR3 as well. The chain couples TRBV6-5 to TRBJ1-3; D is possibly TRBD1 (5 bases). The CDR3 is made up of 16 amino acids. Per germline, CDR1 MNHEY and CDR2 SVGAGI. Between the trimmed V and J ends, which lost 0 bases and 2 bases, there was a span of 11 bases. The CDR3 is CASSYSIQGTGNTIYF. The CDR3 coding sequence is TGTGCCAGCAGTTACTCGATCCAGGGAACTGGAAACACCATATATTTT.

The chain carries TRBV2 and TRBJ2-2; 7 bases line up with TRBD1. V lost 5 bases, J lost 5 bases, and 5 bases stayed unmatched. Germline V CDR1 and CDR2: SNHLY, FYNNEI. The CDR3 is made up of 14 amino acids. This CDR3 reads CASSPTGLTGELFF. The CDR3 DNA reads TGTGCCAGCAGTCCGACAGGGTTAACCGGGGAGCTGTTTTTT.

This chain links TRBV5-1 with TRBJ2-1; TRBD2 agrees at 10 bases. V was clipped by 4 bases and J by 4 bases; unmatched bases: 5. The CDR3 is 15 residues long. Germline CDR1 and CDR2: SGHRS and YFSETQ. Written as DNA, the CDR3 is TGCGCCAGCAGCCCCACTAGCGGGATATACAATGAGCAGTTCTTC. Protein: CASSPTSGIYNEQFF.

V is TRBV30 and J is TRBJ1-1, with a weak D call TRBD1 (5 bases). V was cut by 4 bases and J by 1 base, with 10 bases left in between. The CDR3 covers 13 residues. Germline V lookup: CDR1 GTSNPN, CDR2 SVGIG (reference sequence). Written as DNA, the CDR3 is TGTGCCTGGATTACAGGATCGAACACTGAAGCTTTCTTT. Amino acid sequence: CAWITGSNTEAFF. The entire variable domain, with the rest obtained from reference TRBV30 and TRBJ1-1, is as follows: SQTIHQWPATLVQPVGSPLSLECTVEGTSNPNLYWYRQAAGRGLQLLFYSVGIGQISSEVPQNLSASRPQDRQFILSSKKLLLSDSGFYLCAWITGSNTEAFFGQGTRLTVV.

The chain combines TRBV5-6 with TRBJ1-3, with D hard to call. Germline V lookup: CDR1 SGHDT, CDR2 YYEEEE. The CDR3 sequence is 15 residues long. V was trimmed by 0 bases and J by 4 bases, leaving 11 bases between them. Here the CDR3 reads CASSLAAATGNTIYF. Written as DNA, the CDR3 is TGTGCCAGCAGCTTGGCGGCGGCAACGGGAAACACCATATATTTT.

The chain is built from TRBV19 and TRBJ2-3; 8 nucleotides agree with TRBD2. The CDR3 spans 14 residues. Per germline, CDR1 LNHDA and CDR2 SQIVND (reference sequence). V trimming: 7 bases; J trimming: 6 bases; junction bases outside the gene matches: 9. CDR3 in amino acids: CASTGTRPKDTQYF. The DNA for the CDR3 is TGTGCCAGTACCGGGACTAGACCTAAGGATACGCAGTATTTT.

The rearrangement links TRBV27 to TRBJ2-7; 11 nucleotides agree with TRBD2. Germline V gives CDR1 MNHEY, CDR2 SMNVEV (reference sequence). The V segment lost 1 base and the J segment 2 bases; nucleotides outside the gene matches: 1. The CDR3 runs to 15 residues. The CDR3 protein is CASSLLAGGAYEQYF. The CDR3 DNA reads as TGTGCCAGCAGTTTATTAGCGGGAGGGGCCTACGAGCAGTACTTC.